These 11 T cell receptor beta chains came from one sample sequenced in a study of T cells in Graves' hyperthyroidism and ophthalmopathy. There were TCR beta CDR3 regions amplified from RNA transcripts. The HTBI set primed first-round TCR CDR3 RT-PCR. From the multiplex PCR reads, TCRdb called clonotypes with MiXCR, one entry per CDR3 protein. The data hold 350,000 or so distinct CDR3 sequences, with around 23% observed a single time. Sequencing input: blood. The receptors stem from a woman in her forties or fifties with Graves' hyperthyroidism.

This clonotype came up many times. A read error is possible here, since a much larger clone lies one base away. The chain uses TRBV6-5 and TRBJ2-7; unclear D gene. Looked up from germline, CDR1 is MNHEY and CDR2 is SVGAGI. CDR3 length: 11 residues. CDR3 bases: TGTGCCAGCAGTTACTCCAACGAGCAGTACTTC. This gives the protein CASSYSNEQYF.

CDR3 amino acids: CASRSGTSGGYNNEQFF. CDR3 nucleotides: TGTGCCAGCAGGTCCGGGACTAGCGGGGGCTATAACAATGAGCAGTTCTTC. The J gene is TRBJ2-1, the V gene TRBV11-2; 14 bases match TRBD2. Germline lookup yields CDR1 SGHAT and CDR2 FQNNGV. The CDR3 length is 17 residues. Losses at the gene ends were 6 bases for V and 5 bases for J; bases not matched to a gene: 9.

Many counts were recorded for this clonotype. V is TRBV3-1 and J is TRBJ2-1, with D tentatively TRBD2 (7 bases). V lost 1 base and J 5 bases, leaving 30 bases between the germline ends. Germline V gives CDR1 LGHDT, CDR2 YNNKEL (reference sequence). This CDR3 contains 21 residues. This chain's CDR3 is CASSQGVASGAQGLVNNEQFF. In DNA form, the CDR3 reads TGTGCCAGCAGCCAAGGGGTGGCAAGCGGGGCTCAGGGGTTGGTGAACAATGAGCAGTTCTTC.

This chain connects TRBV2 to TRBJ1-1, with no clear D. Germline-derived CDR1 and CDR2 are SNHLY and FYNNEI. The CDR3 is made up of 14 amino acids. Trimming removed 4 bases from V and 3 bases from J, with 12 bases in between. The CDR3 bases are TGTGCCAGCAGTGCGAGACTAACGGACACTGAAGCTTTCTTT. Residues: CASSARLTDTEAFF.

The sample holds many counts of this clonotype. The chain employs TRBV5-6 and TRBJ2-2; D may be TRBD1 (6 bases). The length of the CDR3 is 14 residues. The ends were cut back, 5 bases at V and 4 bases at J, with 12 bases in the middle. Germline CDR1 reads SGHDT; CDR2 reads YYEEEE. CDR3 DNA: TGTGCCAGCAGTACAGGGTGGGGCACCGGGGAGCTGTTTTTT. As protein: CASSTGWGTGELFF.

This clonotype was seen only a few times. This chain connects TRBV28 to TRBJ1-4; possibly TRBD1 for D (6 bases). The CDR3 has 18 residues. Germline loops: CDR1 MDHEN, CDR2 SYDVKM. Trimming cost V 5 bases and J 1 base, with 20 bases left between them. CDR3 loop: CASSDPKRGRLTNEKLFF. CDR3 DNA sequence: TGTGCCAGCAGTGACCCCAAGCGGGGGCGCTTAACTAATGAAAAACTGTTTTTT.

The chain is built from TRBV9 and TRBJ2-3; D remains unclear. The CDR3 loop spans 13 amino acids. The V gene's germline CDR1 is SGDLS and CDR2 YYNGEE. The V gene lost 0 bases and the J gene lost 4 bases, with 6 bases spanning the gap. CDR3 protein: CASSVAFADTQYF. DNA of the CDR3: TGTGCCAGCAGCGTAGCGTTCGCAGATACGCAGTATTTT.

Details on this clonotype: Since a much larger clone is just one base distant, this may be a read error. The chain has TRBV30 and TRBJ1-5, with D hard to call. Germline lookup yields CDR1 GTSNPN and CDR2 SVGIG (reference sequence). Trimming removed 0 bases at V and 3 bases at J, with 6 bases between. This CDR3 has 13 amino acids. CDR3 nucleotides: TGTGCCTGGAGTGTCGATAACAATCAGCCCCAGCATTTT. Its protein product is CAWSVDNNQPQHF.

This clonotype was counted only a few times. This sequence joins TRBV7-8 and TRBJ1-1; D remains unclear. Germline loops: CDR1 SGHVS, CDR2 FQNEAQ. V lost 3 bases and J 1 base, leaving 9 bases between the germline ends. The CDR3 spans 14 residues. CDR3 in amino acids: CASSFPARNTEAFF. The CDR3 DNA follows: TGTGCCAGCAGCTTTCCGGCGAGGAACACTGAAGCTTTCTTT.

The V call is TRBV2, the J call TRBJ1-6; D not resolved. Germline V gene lookup returns CDR1 SNHLY and CDR2 FYNNEI. V lost 6 bases and J 4 bases, leaving 19 bases between the germline ends. The CDR3 length is 17 residues. DNA for the CDR3: TGTGCCAGCAGCTCGAACCCAACCCGGGAATATAATTCACCCCTCCACTTT. Residues: CASSSNPTREYNSPLHF. The whole variable domain, remainder taken from reference TRBV2 and TRBJ1-6, is EPEVTQTPSHQVTQMGQEVILRCVPISNHLYFYWYRQILGQKVEFLVSFYNNEISEKSEIFDDQFSVERPDGSNFTLKIRSTKLEDSAMYFCASSSNPTREYNSPLHFGNGTRLTVT.

The table lists this clonotype with many counts. The chain links TRBV30 to TRBJ2-1; 7 bases are a match to TRBD2. The CDR3 is made up of 14 amino acids. Germline V gives CDR1 GTSNPN, CDR2 SVGIG (reference sequence). With V trimmed by 3 bases and J by 4 bases, 6 bases remained unmatched. The CDR3 DNA reads as TGTGCCTGGAGAGGCGGCGGGAGATACAATGAGCAGTTCTTC. Its translation is CAWRGGGRYNEQFF.